The next 18 T cell receptor beta chains were all read from a single sample in a study of graft-versus-host responses after intestinal transplantation. For these TCRs, the target antigens are not known. Assay: immunoSEQ multiplex PCR; the TCRdb copy retains only in-frame clones and omits some. This repertoire shows some 120,000 clones, approximately 92% found once; its top ten account for around 0.15%. The sequencing used unstimulated CD4+ T cells sorted from spleen or lymph node cells, collected before intestinal transplant. These receptor sequences come from a human donor who received an intestinal transplant.

The chain has TRBV7-9 and TRBJ1-1; no firm D call. Germline CDR1 is SEHNR and CDR2 is FQNEAQ (reference sequence). V shed 0 bases and J shed 4 bases, with 9 bases lying between them. CDR3 length equals 14 residues. The DNA for the CDR3 is TGTGCCAGCAGCTTAGCCCTCTCTGCCACTGAAGCTTTCTTT. As protein: CASSLALSATEAFF.

The genes are TRBV9 and TRBJ1-1; 7 nucleotides align to TRBD1. V lost 0 bases and J lost 0; bases outside the gene matches: 2. Germline CDR1 reads SGDLS; CDR2 reads YYNGEE. This CDR3 is 15 amino acids long. In DNA form, the CDR3 reads TGTGCCAGCAGCGTAGGGGGGACAGTGAACACTGAAGCTTTCTTT. It specifies CASSVGGTVNTEAFF.

The chain employs TRBV7-9 and TRBJ1-5, with a possible D match to TRBD1 (6 bases). The CDR3 length is 15 residues. V lost 5 bases, J lost 4 bases, and 15 bases lay in between. Germline CDR1 is SEHNR and CDR2 is FQNEAQ (reference sequence). In nucleotides, the CDR3 is TGTGCCAGCAGCCCAATGGGCAGGGGTAATCAGCCCCAGCATTTT. Translation gives CASSPMGRGNQPQHF.

V usage is TRBV6-1 and J usage is TRBJ1-1; no definite D call. Germline V lookup: CDR1 MNHNS, CDR2 SASEGT. V was cut by 0 bases and J by 0 bases, with 8 bases left in between. This CDR3 region has 15 residues. CDR3 region: CASSEAQIMNTEAFF. The CDR3 nucleotides are TGTGCCAGCAGTGAAGCCCAGATCATGAACACTGAAGCTTTCTTT.

This clone was counted once. This rearrangement joins TRBV30 to TRBJ2-7; possibly TRBD1 for D (5 bases). V gave up 4 bases and J gave up 4 bases, with 17 bases separating them. The germline CDR1 and CDR2 sequences are GTSNPN and SVGIG (reference sequence). The length of the CDR3 is 14 residues. The CDR3 sequence is CAWKGSGRWYEQYF. Written as DNA, the CDR3 is TGTGCCTGGAAGGGGTCTGGACGGTGGTACGAGCAGTACTTC.

The chain recombines TRBV5-4 with TRBJ1-6, with a tentative D call TRBD1 (5 bases). The V gene's germline CDR1 is SGHNT and CDR2 YYREEE (reference sequence). This CDR3 spans 16 amino acids. V lost 0 bases to trimming and J lost 8 bases, with 15 bases between them. Here the CDR3 DNA reads TGTGCCAGCAGCTTGGGGGCCAGGGTCGGGGATTCACCCCTCCACTTT. Translation: CASSLGARVGDSPLHF.

In this sample, this clone turned up once. The genes are TRBV5-1 and TRBJ2-5; D is perhaps TRBD1 or TRBD2 (5 bases each). V was cut by 4 bases and J by 5 bases, with 15 bases left in between. This CDR3 is built from 14 residues. Germline CDR1 and CDR2: SGHRS and YFSETQ. The CDR3 sequence: CASSKTGPRETQYF. The CDR3, as DNA: TGCGCCAGCAGCAAGACGGGACCCCGGGAGACCCAGTACTTC.

The CDR3 reads CASSIVREQARGYTF. The CDR3 nucleotides are TGTGCCAGTAGTATAGTGAGGGAACAGGCCCGCGGCTACACCTTC. The chain employs TRBV19 and TRBJ1-2, with D maybe TRBD1 (5 bases). Trimming shortened V by 1 base and J by 8 bases, and 17 bases separated the two germline ends. The CDR3 spans 15 residues. Germline V lookup: CDR1 LNHDA, CDR2 SQIVND (reference sequence).

This sequence joins TRBV30 and TRBJ1-2, with D uncertain. Trimming shortened V by 1 base and J by 4 bases, and 16 bases separated the two germline ends. CDR1 is GTSNPN and CDR2 is SVGIG in the germline V gene (reference sequence). This CDR3 contains 15 residues. CDR3 nucleotide sequence: TGTGCCTGGAGTGGGGAGGCTACGGGAAGCTATGGCTACACCTTC. This sequence encodes CAWSGEATGSYGYTF.

This chain links TRBV23-1 with TRBJ2-1; tentatively, D is TRBD1 (6 bases). TRBV23-1 is assigned to the ORF class and has an uncertain function. This CDR3 has 16 residues. V was shortened by 0 bases and J by 2 bases, with 11 bases between the two germline ends. Here the CDR3 DNA reads TGCGCCAGCAGTCAATCTAACAGGGCACCCTACAATGAGCAGTTCTTC. It translates to CASSQSNRAPYNEQFF.

This sequence joins TRBV19 and TRBJ2-2; no firm D call. Trimming removed 6 bases at V and 8 bases at J, with 4 bases between. This CDR3 is built from 10 residues. In germline, CDR1 is LNHDA, CDR2 SQIVND (reference sequence). As DNA, the CDR3 is TGTGCCAGTAGCGCGGGGGAGCTGTTTTTT. Residues: CASSAGELFF.

V usage is TRBV5-1 and J usage is TRBJ2-3; D gene unclear. Trimming stripped 1 base from V and 1 base from J, with 13 bases between. CDR3 length equals 16 residues. The germline CDR1 and CDR2 sequences are SGHRS and YFSETQ. The CDR3 spells CASSLTPGLGTDTQYF. Written as DNA, the CDR3 is TGCGCCAGCAGCTTGACCCCGGGTCTCGGCACAGATACGCAGTATTTT.

This chain links TRBV14 with TRBJ2-6; 10 nucleotides line up with TRBD1. From germline, CDR1 is SGHDN and CDR2 FVKESK. The CDR3 contains 17 residues. The junction had 7 bases not matched to a gene; V was cut back by 4 bases and J by 4 bases. The CDR3 loop reads CASSLRQGAGGANVLTF. In DNA, the CDR3 is TGTGCCAGCAGCCTAAGACAGGGGGCTGGAGGGGCCAACGTCCTGACTTTC.

Details on this clone: The sample has other DNA sequences that encode this CDR3 too. The V and J genes are TRBV5-1 and TRBJ2-7, with TRBD1 matching 7 bases. V lost 0 bases and J lost 3; bases outside the gene matches: 6. The CDR3 is 15 residues long. Germline CDR1 reads SGHRS; CDR2 reads YFSETQ. The CDR3 DNA reads TGCGCCAGCAGCTTGGGGGGGACAGCAGTCTACGAGCAGTACTTC. This gives the protein CASSLGGTAVYEQYF.

The V call is TRBV4-1, the J call TRBJ1-2; 7 positions match TRBD1. Germline CDR1 reads MGHRA; CDR2 reads YSYEKL. V was clipped by 0 bases and J by 5 bases; unmatched bases: 3. The CDR3 spans 14 residues. Here the CDR3 reads CASSQDGRGYGYTF. As DNA, the CDR3 is TGCGCCAGCAGCCAAGATGGCAGGGGGTATGGCTACACCTTC.

V gene TRBV29-1 combines with J gene TRBJ2-1, with D hard to call. The V end lost 3 bases, the J end lost 7 bases, and 16 bases lay between the germline ends. The CDR3 is 14 amino acids. Germline-derived CDR1 and CDR2 are SQVTM and ANQGSEA. The CDR3: CSVDGSFSENEQFF. CDR3 sequence (DNA): TGCAGCGTTGATGGATCCTTTTCTGAGAATGAGCAGTTCTTC.

CDR3: CASSGSQGGTEAFF. The CDR3 region has the DNA TGTGCCAGCAGTGGTTCGCAGGGTGGTACTGAAGCTTTCTTT. The genes are TRBV2 and TRBJ1-1, with D tentatively TRBD1 (5 bases). Looked up from germline, CDR1 is SNHLY and CDR2 is FYNNEI. V dropped 4 bases and J dropped 5 bases, with 14 bases sitting between them. The CDR3 spans 14 residues. The full variable domain, its missing parts supplied by reference TRBV2 and TRBJ1-1, is EPEVTQTPSHQVTQMGQEVILRCVPISNHLYFYWYRQILGQKVEFLVSFYNNEISEKSEIFDDQFSVERPDGSNFTLKIRSTKLEDSAMYFCASSGSQGGTEAFFGQGTRLTVV.

The chain uses TRBV25-1 and TRBJ2-3; TRBD2 might be the D (7 bases). The germline CDR1 and CDR2 sequences are MGHDK and SYGVNS. V gave up 3 bases and J gave up 2 bases, with 12 bases separating them. This CDR3 is 15 amino acids long. For the CDR3, the DNA is TGTGCCAGCAGTGAGAGCCGGGGGGCCACAGATACGCAGTATTTT. This sequence encodes CASSESRGATDTQYF.